This T cell receptor beta chain was captured in a study of blood T cells in healthy people across ages (dated by TCRdb to about 2015). At the level of the whole study: In model experiments, template switching captured about one uniquely barcoded TCR beta cDNA molecule for every two T cells. Using deep sequencing normalized with unique cDNA molecular identifiers, the study measured how TCR beta repertoire diversity changes with age. Four age groups were formed from the donors: young (average around 15 years), middle-aged (around 39), aged (approximately 60) and long-lived (around 80). To avoid experimental bias, donors of different ages were distributed randomly across sequencing lanes. The study analyzed two additional independent replicas of 1 million unique cDNA reads from the same blood draw for two donors, one aged 18 to 30 and one aged 80 or older.

Note on this clonotype: This receptor's antigen is unknown. Base quality data are lacking; no much larger clone is found one base away.

Library creation used 5' RACE. Sequencing was performed on an Illumina HiSeq 2500. A second PCR of roughly 7 to 11 cycles was performed with a sample-barcoded 5' primer and a J-beta primer mix. A template-switch 5' adaptor carrying 12 random nucleotides introduced a unique molecular identifier onto each TCR beta cDNA molecule. Each sample yielded at least 3 million CDR3-containing paired-end reads. First-strand cDNA was synthesized from all RNA with the Mint cDNA synthesis kit, primed by a TRBC-specific oligonucleotide. All cDNA was treated with uracil-DNA glycosylase and then went through a first 18-cycle PCR with the universal primers M1SS and BC2_uni_R. The published analysis was carried out like this. For normalization, 1 million high-quality reads were randomly selected from each sample, with every read carrying a distinct molecular identifier. Instead of being binned into consensus sequences, reads that shared molecular identifiers were thrown out. MiTCR, run with a Q25 quality threshold and the strictest error-elimination algorithm, handled CDR3 identification, clonotype clustering and error correction. Lower-bound total TCR beta diversity was estimated with a nonparametric unseen species model using Euler transformation. TCRdb handled the public reads itself, with Q25 trimming in fastp and clone calling in MiXCR, and kept productive beta chains. Every distinct CDR3 protein forms one entry, paired with its most common genes and DNA. For this entry, the V and J calls and clone size follow TCRdb and not the study's own pipeline. This sample comprises hundreds of thousands of distinct CDR3 sequences, roughly 21% of them detected only once. The ten biggest clones cover 3.5% to 4% of the sample.

Donors were under 40 systemically healthy Caucasian individuals from Russia aged roughly 6 to 100 years. Each donor gave 8 to 10 milliliters of peripheral blood, collected into EDTA-treated Vacutainer tubes. Ficoll-Paque density-gradient centrifugation was used to isolate PBMCs, with at least 7 million per sample. Trizol reagent was used to extract total RNA from the PBMCs, yielding at least 6 micrograms per sample. For every donor, flow cytometry on a PBMC aliquot measured the percentage of naive CD45RAhigh/CD27high T cells. Trimming takes 9 bases from V and 1 base from J, and the germline ends sit 21 bases apart. Inclusive of the bounding cysteine and phenylalanine, the CDR3 is 16 residues long. Only CDR3 DNA remains: 48 bases, in frame from the first base. Based on the germline V gene, the CDR1 and CDR2 sequences are MDHEN and SYDVKM. On the study overall, not on this receptor specifically: Because donor CMV infection status was unknown, age-related changes in expanded clonotypes were potentially confounded. Conclusive comparison of naive and antigen-experienced compartments was prevented by the profiling of bulk unsorted PBMCs. Estimates of total diversity based on one million sequenced T cells were regarded as lower bounds and as underestimates. Observed TCR beta diversity per million T cells fell roughly linearly with age, and a significant reduction was already apparent by age roughly 41. The long-lived group showed more naive CD4+ T cells, fewer expanded clones and increased TCR diversity than the aged group, suggesting age selection. The percentage of naive T cells measured by flow cytometry correlated strongly with observed TCR beta diversity.

The sequence came from a man in his 70s in good health. Here the chain combines TRBV28 and TRBJ2-5; TRBD2 might be the D gene, on 6 matching bases. Specimen: blood. The CDR3 is CASFSAGSSGQETQYF. The nucleotide sequence reads TGTGCCAGTTTCTCGGCCGGGAGTAGCGGCCAAGAGACCCAGTACTTC.